These T cell receptor beta chains were read from a single sample in a study of T cell responses to AZD1222 COVID-19 vaccine. The table came from immunoSEQ multiplex PCR; TCRdb's copy has only in-frame clones and leaves some out. Here the sample spans tens of thousands of clones, roughly 88% being singletons. Source: peripheral blood, taken on day 0 of MenACWY control vaccination. These receptors came from an adult in good health. Each CDR3 is given with its conserved first and last residue. Each record gives: J gene, V gene, D gene, clone size, CDR3 length, CDR3 protein, CDR3 DNA. The D gene is left open where the match is weak. The size field is filled for only some rows; it gives once, few, many or a size class.

>TRBJ2-7|TRBV6-2/TRBV6-3|-|once|16
CASSYILGGNSYEQYF
TGTGCCAGCAGTTACATTCTGGGGGGCAACTCCTACGAGCAGTACTTC
>TRBJ2-7|TRBV14|-|-|15
CASSQIAGGTSEQYF
TGTGCCAGCAGCCAAATAGCAGGAGGCACGAGCGAGCAGTACTTC
>TRBJ1-3|TRBV5-1|-|once|15
CASSPGGFSGNTIYF
TGCGCCAGCAGCCCCGGTGGCTTCTCTGGAAACACCATATATTTT
>TRBJ2-7|TRBV6-2/TRBV6-3|TRBD2|-|14
CASSYSGLDYEQYF
TGTGCCAGCAGTTACTCCGGACTAGATTACGAGCAGTACTTC
>TRBJ1-1|TRBV10-2|-|-|14
CASSGGGVDTEAFF
TGCGCCAGCAGCGGAGGCGGGGTCGACACTGAAGCTTTCTTT
>TRBJ1-5|TRBV28|TRBD1|once|17
CASSLRRQGGNNQPQHF
TGTGCCAGCAGTTTACGGAGACAGGGTGGGAACAATCAGCCCCAGCATTTT
>TRBJ2-7|TRBV2|-|-|14
CASSEGGRGYEQYF
TGTGCCAGCAGTGAGGGGGGCAGGGGTTACGAGCAGTACTTC
>TRBJ1-2|TRBV30|-|medium-sized|15
CACPDLSAADYGYTF
TGTGCCTGCCCTGATCTCTCGGCAGCAGACTATGGCTACACCTTC
>TRBJ1-2|TRBV19|-|-|14
CASSGQGLHYGYTF
TGTGCCAGTAGTGGCCAGGGACTGCACTATGGCTACACCTTC
>TRBJ2-5|TRBV18|TRBD1|-|16
CASSRSPGQGSETQYF
TGTGCCAGCTCAAGAAGCCCGGGACAGGGATCAGAGACCCAGTACTTC
>TRBJ1-5|TRBV5-4|-|-|13
CASSPDGNQPQHF
TGTGCCAGCAGCCCGGACGGGAATCAGCCCCAGCATTTT
>TRBJ2-1|TRBV30|TRBD2|-|11
CACSTSGSQFF
TGTGCCTGCTCAACTAGCGGGAGTCAGTTCTTC
>TRBJ2-3|TRBV6-2/TRBV6-3|TRBD1|-|15
CASSSGTASTDTQYF
TGTGCCAGCAGTTCCGGGACAGCTAGCACAGATACGCAGTATTTT
>TRBJ2-3|TRBV24-1|TRBD2|-|19
CATSDLGRGRASGTDTQYF
TGTGCCACCAGTGATTTAGGTCGCGGGAGGGCCTCGGGCACAGATACGCAGTATTTT
>TRBJ2-7|TRBV14|-|-|13
CASSRRVLYEQYF
TGTGCCAGCAGCCGAAGGGTACTCTACGAGCAGTACTTC
>TRBJ1-5|TRBV10-3|-|-|13
CAITGDSNQPQHF
TGTGCCATCACCGGGGATAGCAATCAGCCCCAGCATTTT
>TRBJ2-7|TRBV5-6|-|-|13
CASRPGLQREQYF
TGTGCCAGCAGGCCGGGACTTCAACGAGAACAGTACTTC